This passage covers 14 T cell receptor beta chains from one sample sequenced in a study of T cell changes during pregnancy in multiple sclerosis (dated by TCRdb to about 2019). The library was prepared using the immunoSEQ multiplex PCR assay. TCRdb provides this immuneACCESS table in a form limited to in-frame rearrangements. Some clones are lacking; in checked studies, under half of them reflect an unresolved V gene, and why the rest are absent is not known. The sample has more than 90,000 clones on record, 91% of them singletons. The ten biggest clones cover roughly 3% of the sample. The material sequenced was peripheral blood, taken in the second trimester of pregnancy. The receptors derive from a female donor with multiple sclerosis, enrolled in a pregnancy study.

This clone was seen just once. The chain couples TRBV5-4 to TRBJ2-5, with 9 bases that match TRBD1. Germline loops: CDR1 SGHNT, CDR2 YYREEE (reference sequence). The junction had 6 bases not matched to a gene; V was cut back by 4 bases and J by 5 bases. The CDR3 contains 14 residues. CDR3 protein: CASSPRDREETQYF. The CDR3 DNA is TGTGCCAGCAGCCCGCGGGACAGGGAGGAGACCCAGTACTTC.

V is TRBV19 and J is TRBJ1-5; D might be TRBD1 (5 bases). Germline values: CDR1 LNHDA, CDR2 SQIVND (reference sequence). The CDR3 consists of 14 residues. V gave up 5 bases and J gave up 6 bases, with 14 bases separating them. In DNA, the CDR3 is TGTGCCAGTAGTGAAGGGCCCCAGGGTCAGCCCCAGCATTTT. As protein: CASSEGPQGQPQHF.

This chain uses TRBV23-1 with TRBJ1-2; 7 nucleotides agree with TRBD1. TRBV23-1 is placed among ORFs of uncertain function. V trimming: 11 bases; J trimming: 4 bases; junction bases outside the gene matches: 7. This CDR3 is built from 12 residues. CDR3 sequence reads: CAGKGQIYGYTF. DNA for the CDR3: TGCGCCGGGAAGGGACAGATCTATGGCTACACCTTC.

This chain links TRBV2 with TRBJ1-2; a possible D gene is TRBD1 (6 bases). Trimming shortened V by 5 bases and J by 2 bases, and 9 bases separated the two germline ends. This CDR3 contains 13 residues. CDR1 is SNHLY and CDR2 is FYNNEI in the germline V gene. CDR3 in amino acids: CASSYDRNYGYTF. The CDR3 DNA reads TGTGCCAGCAGTTATGACAGGAACTATGGCTACACCTTC.

This chain uses TRBV5-4 with TRBJ2-1; no clear D gene. Germline loops: CDR1 SGHNT, CDR2 YYREEE (reference sequence). This CDR3 region has 16 residues. V was trimmed by 3 bases and J by 0 bases, leaving 13 bases between them. CDR3 bases: TGTGCCAGCAGCTATACCCGGGTGACCTCCTACAATGAGCAGTTCTTC. The encoded protein is CASSYTRVTSYNEQFF.

Notes on this clone: Other DNA sequences of this sample code for an identical CDR3. V and J are TRBV18 and TRBJ1-5; 7 positions match TRBD1. V lost 4 bases, J lost 0 bases, and 6 bases stayed unmatched. CDR1 and CDR2 (germline): KGHSH, LQKENI. The CDR3 length is 16 residues. CDR3 region: CASSRSGQNSNQPQHF. CDR3 DNA: TGTGCCAGCTCACGATCGGGACAGAATAGCAATCAGCCCCAGCATTTT.

The sample holds one count of this clone. V usage is TRBV29-1 and J usage is TRBJ2-7; tentative D call: TRBD1 (5 bases). In germline, CDR1 is SQVTM, CDR2 ANQGSEA. The CDR3 contains 14 residues. With 0 bases removed from V and 0 bases from J, the gap between germline ends came to 9 bases. The CDR3 region has the DNA TGCAGCGTTGAAGACCCAGGGTTCTCCTACGAGCAGTACTTC. This translates into CSVEDPGFSYEQYF.

The chain links TRBV27 to TRBJ2-3, with 7 bases aligning to TRBD1. The CDR3 contains 16 residues. V shed 5 bases and J 0 bases; nucleotides not matched to a gene: 8. Germline V lookup: CDR1 MNHEY, CDR2 SMNVEV (reference sequence). CDR3 nucleotides: TGTGCCAGCAGTAACCACAGGGGCCCTAGCACAGATACGCAGTATTTT. The encoded protein is CASSNHRGPSTDTQYF.

The table lists this clone with many counts. The sample holds other DNA sequences that translate to the same CDR3. This chain joins TRBV7-8 and TRBJ1-1, with D perhaps TRBD1 (5 bases). Germline CDR1 reads SGHVS; CDR2 reads FQNEAQ. The CDR3 is made up of 12 amino acids. Trimming stripped 2 bases from V and 8 bases from J, with 9 bases between. The CDR3 sequence is CASSLTGFEAFF. The DNA of the CDR3 is TGTGCCAGCAGCTTAACAGGTTTCGAAGCTTTCTTT.

V gene TRBV11-1 combines with J gene TRBJ2-7; a weak D match, TRBD2 (6 bases). Germline-derived CDR1 and CDR2 are SGHAT and FQDESV (reference sequence). The CDR3 is made up of 14 amino acids. Trimming cost V 0 bases and J 4 bases, with 10 bases left between them. CDR3 loop: CASSLAASAYEQYF. The CDR3 DNA sequence: TGTGCCAGCAGCTTAGCGGCTAGCGCTTACGAGCAGTACTTC.

This sequence joins TRBV27 and TRBJ2-3; 7 bases align to TRBD2. With V trimmed by 6 bases and J by 0 bases, 15 bases remained unmatched. Germline loops: CDR1 MNHEY, CDR2 SMNVEV (reference sequence). This CDR3 contains 18 residues. CDR3 coding DNA: TGTGCCAGCAGCTTCCGTCGCCTAGCGGAGTCTAGCACAGATACGCAGTATTTT. Its translation is CASSFRRLAESSTDTQYF.

The rearrangement uses TRBV5-6 and TRBJ2-7; the D gene is possibly TRBD1 (5 bases). Germline V gives CDR1 SGHDT, CDR2 YYEEEE. This CDR3 spans 17 amino acids. The V end lost 2 bases, the J end lost 0 bases, and 18 bases lay between the germline ends. CDR3 DNA: TGTGCCAGCAGCTTTGCCCCACAGGAAGATACCTCCTACGAGCAGTACTTC. This sequence encodes CASSFAPQEDTSYEQYF.

The chain employs TRBV4-3 and TRBJ1-4, with TRBD1 matching over 7 bases. CDR3 length: 21 residues. Germline CDR1 is LGHNA and CDR2 is YSLEER. V was clipped by 1 base and J by 8 bases; unmatched bases: 25. CDR3: CASSQGAVVDQPEPRGEKLFF. CDR3 bases: TGCGCCAGCAGCCAAGGAGCCGTCGTAGATCAACCCGAACCCAGGGGGGAAAAACTGTTTTTT.

This clone was seen just once. This chain's CDR3 is CASSPQSGSYEQYF. The CDR3 DNA is TGTGCCAGCAGCCCGCAAAGCGGGAGCTACGAGCAGTACTTC. The chain recombines TRBV13 with TRBJ2-7; 8 bases line up with TRBD2. V lost 5 bases and J lost 3; bases outside the gene matches: 6. The CDR3 extends over 14 amino acids. Germline assignment: CDR1 PRHDT and CDR2 FYEKMQ (reference sequence).